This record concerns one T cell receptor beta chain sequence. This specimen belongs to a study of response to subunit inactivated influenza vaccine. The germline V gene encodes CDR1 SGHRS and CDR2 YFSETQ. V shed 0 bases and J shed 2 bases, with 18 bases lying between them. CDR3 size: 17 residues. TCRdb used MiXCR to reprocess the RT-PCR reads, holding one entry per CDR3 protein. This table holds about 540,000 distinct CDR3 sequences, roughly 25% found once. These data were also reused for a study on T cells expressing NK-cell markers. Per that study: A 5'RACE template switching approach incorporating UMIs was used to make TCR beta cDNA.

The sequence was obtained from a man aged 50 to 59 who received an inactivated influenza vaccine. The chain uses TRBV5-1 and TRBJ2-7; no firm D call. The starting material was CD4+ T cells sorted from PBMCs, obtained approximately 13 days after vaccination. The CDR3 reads CASSLGPQLIRAYEQYF. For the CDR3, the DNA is TGCGCCAGCAGCTTGGGTCCTCAGCTAATAAGGGCCTACGAGCAGTACTTC.